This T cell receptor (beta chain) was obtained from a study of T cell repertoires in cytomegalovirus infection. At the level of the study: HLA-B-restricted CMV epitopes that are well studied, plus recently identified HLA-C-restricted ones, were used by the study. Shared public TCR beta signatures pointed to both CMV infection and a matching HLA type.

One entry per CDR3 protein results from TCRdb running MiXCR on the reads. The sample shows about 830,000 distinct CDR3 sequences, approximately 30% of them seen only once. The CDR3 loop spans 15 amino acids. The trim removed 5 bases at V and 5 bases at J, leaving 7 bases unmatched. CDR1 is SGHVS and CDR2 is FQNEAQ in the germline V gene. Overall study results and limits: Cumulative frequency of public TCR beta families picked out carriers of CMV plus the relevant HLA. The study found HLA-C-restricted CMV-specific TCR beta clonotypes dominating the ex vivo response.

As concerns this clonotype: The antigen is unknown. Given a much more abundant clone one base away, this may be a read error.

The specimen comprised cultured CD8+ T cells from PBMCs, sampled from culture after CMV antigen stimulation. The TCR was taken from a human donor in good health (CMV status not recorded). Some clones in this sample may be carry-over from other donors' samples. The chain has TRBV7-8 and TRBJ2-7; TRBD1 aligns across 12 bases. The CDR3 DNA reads TGTGCCAGCAGCCCGGGGGACAGGGGGCGACACGAGCAGTACTTC. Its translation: CASSPGDRGRHEQYF.